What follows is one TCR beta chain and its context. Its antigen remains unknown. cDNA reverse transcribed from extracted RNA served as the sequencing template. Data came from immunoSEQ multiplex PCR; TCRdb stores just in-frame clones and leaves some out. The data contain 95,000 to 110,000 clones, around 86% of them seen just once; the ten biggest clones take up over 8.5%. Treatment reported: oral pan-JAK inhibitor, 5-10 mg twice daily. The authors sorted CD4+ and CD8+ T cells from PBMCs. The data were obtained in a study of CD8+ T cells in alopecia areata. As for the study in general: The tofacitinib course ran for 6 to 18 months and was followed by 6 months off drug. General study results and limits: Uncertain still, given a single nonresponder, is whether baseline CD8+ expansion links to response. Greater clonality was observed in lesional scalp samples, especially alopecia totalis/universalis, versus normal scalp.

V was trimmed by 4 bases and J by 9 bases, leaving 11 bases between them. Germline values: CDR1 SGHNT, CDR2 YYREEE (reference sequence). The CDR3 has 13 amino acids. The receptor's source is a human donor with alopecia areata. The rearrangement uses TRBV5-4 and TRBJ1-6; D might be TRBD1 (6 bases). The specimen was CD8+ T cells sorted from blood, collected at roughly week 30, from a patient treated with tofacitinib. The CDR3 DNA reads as TGTGCCAGCAGCCCCGAAGGGGGTTCACCCCTCCACTTT. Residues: CASSPEGGSPLHF.